This T cell receptor (beta chain) was sequenced for a study of response to subunit inactivated influenza vaccine. TCRdb re-called the RT-PCR reads with MiXCR, one entry per CDR3 protein. The sample includes just over 300,000 distinct CDR3 sequences, roughly a fifth seen only once; the top ten take about 10%. This clonotype was recorded a few times. Its antigen remains unidentified. Study outcomes and limitations: That few new T cells are recruited by each seasonal influenza vaccination was the authors' suggestion.

CDR1 and CDR2 from the germline V gene are SGHRS and YFSETQ. The CDR3 is made up of 15 amino acids. Trimming removed 3 bases at V and 5 bases at J, with 15 bases between. The sequencing here drew on PBMCs from blood, taken 21 months after vaccination. This receptor was taken from a man between 50 and 75 years old who received an inactivated influenza vaccine. The rearrangement links TRBV5-1 to TRBJ1-3, with D possibly TRBD1 on 5 matching bases. CDR3 residues: CASSYRDGGRNTIYF. CDR3 nucleotides: TGCGCCAGCAGCTACCGGGACGGGGGAAGAAACACCATATATTTT.